This TCR beta chain was found in a study of control samples from healthy donors and cancer patients. The method was immunoSEQ multiplex PCR; TCRdb's version includes in-frame clones alone and lacks a portion of them. The table shows approximately 86,000 clones, with 93% occurring only once. The CDR3 spans 15 residues. V shed 2 bases and J 3 bases; nucleotides not matched to a gene: 6. Per germline, CDR1 KGHSH and CDR2 LQKENI. The chain uses TRBV18 and TRBJ1-2, with TRBD1 identical over 7 bases. The sample comprised blood. This TCR was sampled from a woman in her 30s in good health. The CDR3 DNA is TGTGCCAGCTCACCAGACCCAGGGGGGGACTATGGCTACACCTTC. This sequence encodes CASSPDPGGDYGYTF.